Listed below are T cell receptor beta chains from one sample, sequenced in a study of blood T cell repertoires in COVID-19. TCRdb's copy holds only in-frame clones and misses some; the assay was immunoSEQ multiplex PCR. Of about 230,000 clones in the sample, approximately 80% were seen once. Sequences were obtained from peripheral blood. The receptor source for this set is a man in his forties with acute or convalescent COVID-19. Each CDR3 is given without its conserved first and last residue.

CDR3 length	V gene	J gene	CDR3 protein
14	TRBV6-6	TRBJ2-1	ASSSRDRLNHNEQF
11	TRBV12-3/TRBV12-4	TRBJ2-7	ASSLGSRYEQY
13	TRBV5-5	TRBJ1-4	ASSLLGVGGGELF
12	TRBV27	TRBJ1-5	ASSLRGGYQPQH
18	TRBV6-1	TRBJ2-3	ASSEGLTSGRPVITDTQY
12	TRBV11-2	TRBJ1-6	ASSLAIGNSPLH
13	TRBV9	TRBJ1-6	ASSVDIDYNSPLH
15	TRBV18	TRBJ2-7	ASSPFVPGAGAYEQY
12	TRBV19	TRBJ2-7	ASKERGNSYEQY
12	TRBV2	TRBJ2-7	ASTVIAGDSEQY
13	TRBV10-1	TRBJ1-5	AITRDNYSNQPQH
14	TRBV4-3	TRBJ1-4	ASSQELGQGYKKLF
15	TRBV12-1	TRBJ2-5	ASSPREDTGCGETQY
11	TRBV25-1	TRBJ2-3	ASSDISTDTQY
15	TRBV15	TRBJ1-6	ATSRGLTGDLGSPLH
14	TRBV9	TRBJ2-5	ASSELAGVRVETQY
12	TRBV28	TRBJ2-1	ASSGSGYNNEQF
14	TRBV5-1	TRBJ2-5	ASSPSSGSGVETQY
15	TRBV19	TRBJ1-5	ASSILPRGTGNQPQH
13	TRBV6-5	TRBJ2-3	ASNQLAGSTDTQY
12	TRBV2	TRBJ1-2	ASTRAGVDYGYT
12	TRBV7-2	TRBJ2-7	ASSLERGAYEQY
11	TRBV6-1	TRBJ1-5	ASSEERDQPQH
11	TRBV7-2	TRBJ1-2	ASSRPGGYGYT
14	TRBV7-2	TRBJ2-7	ASSPPNGQFSYEQY
15	TRBV19	TRBJ2-2	ASTRGQARTYTGELF
12	TRBV5-1	TRBJ1-1	ASSEDRRGTEAF
10	TRBV19	TRBJ1-2	ASRKYSGGYT
15	TRBV29-1	TRBJ2-7	SVEDSGGASSPYEQY
15	TRBV4-3	TRBJ2-1	ASSPTSPGFPFDEQF
12	TRBV19	TRBJ1-4	ASSMTGINEKLF
14	TRBV6-1	TRBJ1-2	ASSEAFFRDSYGYT
13	TRBV29-1	TRBJ2-3	SAPPGLAGTDTQY
15	TRBV19	TRBJ1-3	ASSIALAPGQGNTIY
13	TRBV24-1	TRBJ2-5	ATSDSGHRQETQY
15	TRBV5-1	TRBJ2-1	ASSPQPGLAGVNEQF
11	TRBV5-5	TRBJ2-2	AAADLNTGELF
13	TRBV7-2	TRBJ2-7	ASSSVIGRADEQY
16	TRBV4-1	TRBJ2-2	ASSQDQVAGAYTGELF
10	TRBV12-3/TRBV12-4	TRBJ1-2	ASRDSNYGYT
11	TRBV19	TRBJ2-7	ASSIEGGYEQY
10	TRBV12-3/TRBV12-4	TRBJ1-2	ASSFTGNRYT